This T cell receptor (beta chain) is drawn from a study of shared clonotypes between healthy human individuals (dated by TCRdb to the early 2020s). Broadly, across the study: The cohort comprised a couple of women and three men aged 18 to 49 years. Different laboratories and diverse techniques were used to prepare libraries and sequence TCR repertoires, to increase sequencing depth and limit assay-specific biases. To estimate repertoire size and how much clonotypes are shared between individuals, the study performed deep sequencing of blood TCR repertoires from about five healthy adults. Leukapheresis yielded between about 0.85 and 10 billion PBMCs per donor. For each donor, three plates each were used for CD4 naive and CD4 memory, two plates were used for CD8 naive, and one plate was used for CD8 memory.

What the study reported, not specific to this receptor: Estimated clonotype richness was generally larger for naive than for memory subsets. Pairwise subsampling led to the expectation that sequencing depth would affect the degree of clonotype sharing among donors. Rarefaction of sorted-subset datasets indicated incomplete sequencing despite the large sequencing depth. When a handful of donors were compared, the shared fraction of clonotypes was about 5.4% for naive CD4, around 3.5% for naive CD8, more than 2% for memory CD4, and roughly 0.4% for memory CD8. Only blood was sampled, and tissue TCR repertoires likely differ from those in blood. Compared with non-shared clonotypes, the clonotypes found in all four sorted-subset donors had higher generation probabilities. Because the study included only a small number of donors, the genetic and exposure-history diversity represented was limited.

TCR CDR3 regions were amplified from genomic DNA by multiplex PCR using the deep immunoSEQ assay. Extracted genomic DNA from each cell subset was distributed evenly across all wells of several immunoSEQ 96-well plates, and each plate was treated as a replicate. Each replicate PCR for sorted subsets received roughly 200 ng genomic DNA, equal to 28,000 or so T cell genomes. The purified libraries were quantified using a Qubit 3.0 fluorometer, sized with a Bioanalyzer 2100, and then quantified again using the KAPA Library Quantification kit. Every immunoSEQ 96-well plate was sequenced on a separate single-read 150-cycle Illumina NextSeq 550 flow cell. Per the authors' processing: Because the immunoSEQ output included only junctional sequences and no quality scores, the filtering could not be the same as the filtering used for full-length reads. To assign V/J genes and CDR3, sequences were annotated against IMGT germline references using PyIR, a Python wrapper for IgBLAST v1.9. Reads were removed for weak V/J assignments (E-value above 1e-6), missing CDR3, stop codons, out-of-frame junctions, or ambiguous translated residues. V3J clonotypes were defined by identical inferred V gene, J gene, and CDR3 amino acid sequence. The percentage overlap between two repertoires was calculated by dividing the number of shared unique clonotypes by the size of the smaller repertoire. Three approaches were used to assess repertoire richness: RTK rarefaction, the Chao1 estimator, and Recon v2.1 estimates of unobserved clonotypes. For all TCRbeta clonotypes obtained by the gDNA method from four donors, generation probabilities were computed with OLGA. TCRdb provides this immuneACCESS table in a form limited to in-frame rearrangements. Some clones are lacking; in checked studies, under half of them reflect an unresolved V gene, and why the rest are absent is not known. The V and J calls and clone size are taken from that table; D and trimming were inferred from the DNA. The table for this sample lists about 2.1 million clones; just over 90% of them were counted only once. Under 2% of the sample goes to the ten largest clones.

Turning to this clone: It lacks a known antigen. The sample holds no much larger clone one base away, and base qualities are not on file.

The germline V gene (reference sequence) provides CDR1 MNHEY and CDR2 SMNVEV. Measured from the cysteine to the phenylalanine, the CDR3 is 14 residues long. Kept here is only the CDR3 DNA, which spans 42 bases and is read in frame from base 1. Cut back by 5 bases and 0 bases, the V and J ends lie 11 bases apart. CD8 naive samples were CD45RO-negative cells positively selected for CCR7, giving a CD45RA+CCR7+ population that excluded TemRA cells. Donors were healthy HIV-negative adults with no recently reported acute infections or vaccinations. All donors were Caucasian adults living in Nashville, Tennessee, USA. After blood collection by leukapheresis, PBMCs were isolated using Ficoll-Histopaque density gradient centrifugation and then cryopreserved in the vapor phase of liquid nitrogen. Analytical flow cytometry was used to check the purity and quantity of every magnetically sorted T cell population. Each sorted fraction had its genomic DNA isolated and then quantified by UV absorbance on a Nanodrop 2000c.

The rearrangement joined TRBV27 to TRBJ2-7; a weak D assignment points to TRBD2 (6 bases agree). The sample was naive CD8+ T cells from PBMCs. This sample's cell subset or site label indicates: CD45RA+CCR7+. The origin of this receptor is a man aged 18 to 29 in good health. Some clones in this sample may be carry-over from other donors' samples. This receptor has the CDR3 CASSERAVSYEQYF. The DNA reads as follows: TGTGCCAGCAGTGAGCGGGCGGTCTCCTACGAGCAGTACTTC.